One and the same sample provided the 12 T cell receptor beta chains below, sequenced in a study of T cell responses to AZD1222 COVID-19 vaccine. Sequenced by immunoSEQ multiplex PCR; TCRdb stores in-frame clones only, minus some. This table holds 100,000 to 120,000 clones, 85% to 95% found once. Specimen: peripheral blood, collected 28 days after the second AZD1222 dose. These receptors came from an adult who received the AZD1222 COVID-19 vaccine.

Worth noting for this clone: This specimen includes other DNA sequences encoding the same CDR3. The chain uses TRBV7-9 and TRBJ1-1; a weak D match, TRBD1 (5 bases). V lost 5 bases and J lost 1, with 8 bases in between. The germline gives CDR1 SEHNR, CDR2 FQNEAQ (reference sequence). This CDR3 region has 13 residues. CDR3 in amino acids: CASSRTGNTEAFF. CDR3 DNA sequence: TGTGCCAGCAGCCGAACAGGGAACACTGAAGCTTTCTTT.

This rearrangement joins TRBV6-2 or TRBV6-3 to TRBJ1-5; D may be TRBD1 (5 bases). Trimming pared 0 bases from V and 7 bases from J, leaving 10 bases between. The germline V gene encodes CDR1 MNHEY and CDR2 SVGEGT. The CDR3 extends over 14 amino acids. In nucleotides, the CDR3 is TGTGCCAGCAGTTACTCGACAGAAAGGCAGCCCCAGCATTTT. Translation: CASSYSTERQPQHF.

This clone was seen just once. The chain links TRBV2 to TRBJ1-5, with D perhaps TRBD1 (6 bases). The CDR3 loop spans 15 amino acids. Germline loops: CDR1 SNHLY, CDR2 FYNNEI. Between the trimmed V and J ends, which lost 1 base and 0 bases, there was a span of 7 bases. CDR3 DNA sequence: TGTGCCAGCAGTGAAGAGGGGGATAGCAATCAGCCCCAGCATTTT. Protein product: CASSEEGDSNQPQHF. Combining the CDR3 with reference TRBV2 and TRBJ1-5 gives the whole variable domain EPEVTQTPSHQVTQMGQEVILRCVPISNHLYFYWYRQILGQKVEFLVSFYNNEISEKSEIFDDQFSVERPDGSNFTLKIRSTKLEDSAMYFCASSEEGDSNQPQHFGDGTRLSIL.

The CDR3 region is CASSPQGGATPLHF. CDR3 coding DNA: TGCGCCAGCAGCCCCCAGGGGGGGGCAACGCCCCTCCACTTT. The chain recombines TRBV5-1 with TRBJ1-6, with 7 bases aligning to TRBD1. V gave up 4 bases and J gave up 13 bases; unmatched junction bases: 11. The CDR3 has 14 amino acids. Germline CDR1 reads SGHRS; CDR2 reads YFSETQ. Full variable domain (remainder filled in from reference TRBV5-1 and TRBJ1-6): KAGVTQTPRYLIKTRGQQVTLSCSPISGHRSVSWYQQTPGQGLQFLFEYFSETQRNKGNFPGRFSGRQFSNSRSEMNVSTLELGDSALYLCASSPQGGATPLHFGNGTRLTVT.

The chain's CDR3 is CASRRTGGKETQYF. The CDR3 nucleotides read TGTGCCAGCAGGCGTACAGGGGGAAAGGAGACCCAGTACTTC. The V and J genes are TRBV3-1 (or the pseudogene TRBV3-2) and TRBJ2-5; 8 positions match TRBD1. CDR3 length equals 14 residues. V was clipped by 6 bases and J by 5 bases; unmatched bases: 8. Germline CDR1 reads LGHDT; CDR2 reads YNNKEL (reference sequence).

This chain links TRBV5-1 with TRBJ1-2, with D maybe TRBD1 (5 bases). The ends were cut back, 0 bases at V and 4 bases at J, with 13 bases in the middle. The germline gives CDR1 SGHRS, CDR2 YFSETQ. This CDR3 is built from 15 residues. The CDR3 here is CASSLAGQGGYGYTF. In nucleotides, the CDR3 is TGCGCCAGCAGCTTGGCCGGCCAGGGCGGCTATGGCTACACCTTC.

This rearrangement joins TRBV3-1 (or the pseudogene TRBV3-2) to TRBJ2-7; perhaps D is TRBD1 or TRBD2 (5 bases each). Trimming pared 2 bases from V and 0 bases from J, leaving 11 bases between. Germline V gene lookup returns CDR1 LGHDT and CDR2 YNNKEL (reference sequence). The CDR3 extends over 15 amino acids. This CDR3 reads CASSQTWDPSYEQYF. CDR3 in DNA: TGTGCCAGCAGCCAAACCTGGGACCCCTCCTACGAGCAGTACTTC.

The rearrangement links TRBV18 to TRBJ1-5, with D hard to call. In germline, CDR1 is KGHSH, CDR2 LQKENI. The ends were cut back, 2 bases at V and 3 bases at J, with 8 bases in the middle. The CDR3 is made up of 14 amino acids. The CDR3 DNA sequence: TGTGCCAGCTCACCAGAGTCAGTCAATCAGCCCCAGCATTTT. Amino acids: CASSPESVNQPQHF.

This chain joins TRBV5-1 and TRBJ1-2; D gene unclear. The CDR3 has 13 amino acids. Trimming stripped 1 base from V and 0 bases from J, with 4 bases between. Germline V CDR1 and CDR2: SGHRS, YFSETQ. The CDR3 bases are TGCGCCAGCAGCTTGACAGCTAACTATGGCTACACCTTC. It codes for CASSLTANYGYTF. Combining the CDR3 with reference TRBV5-1 and TRBJ1-2 gives the whole variable domain KAGVTQTPRYLIKTRGQQVTLSCSPISGHRSVSWYQQTPGQGLQFLFEYFSETQRNKGNFPGRFSGRQFSNSRSEMNVSTLELGDSALYLCASSLTANYGYTFGSGTRLTVV.

CDR3 sequence (DNA): TGTGCCAGCAGCCAAGATATGCAAAACCATCAGCCCCAGCATTTT. Its translation is CASSQDMQNHQPQHF. The J gene is TRBJ1-5, the V gene TRBV3-1 (or the pseudogene TRBV3-2); no clear D gene. Germline V CDR1 and CDR2: LGHDT, YNNKEL (reference sequence). Trimming took off 0 bases at V and 5 bases at J, with 11 bases between the two ends. The CDR3 consists of 15 residues.

The chain uses TRBV7-6 and TRBJ1-2, with 8 nucleotides matching TRBD1. Trimming at V came to 8 bases and at J to 4 bases, leaving 3 bases not matched to a gene. The CDR3 contains 12 residues. CDR1 is SGHVS and CDR2 is FNYEAQ in the germline V gene. DNA of the CDR3: TGTGCCAGCGGGGACAGGCGCTATGGCTACACCTTC. Translated, it gives CASGDRRYGYTF.

This chain connects TRBV5-6 to TRBJ2-1; 8 bases agree with TRBD2. The V and J ends lost 3 bases and 7 bases, in that order; junction bases with no gene match: 6. The CDR3 covers 14 residues. The V gene's germline CDR1 is SGHDT and CDR2 YYEEEE. The CDR3 DNA reads TGTGCCAGCAGCTCGGGAGGGACTTCTAATGAGCAGTTCTTC. Translated: CASSSGGTSNEQFF.